A single sample gave rise to the 20 T cell receptor beta chains below, sequenced in a study of T cell changes during pregnancy in multiple sclerosis. Sequencing was performed with immunoSEQ multiplex PCR; in TCRdb, only in-frame clones are kept and a portion is missing. In the table there are 30,000 to 40,000 clones, roughly 90% of which are singletons. Sequences were derived from CD4+ T cells from peripheral blood mononuclear cells, sampled before pregnancy. The receptors come from a female donor with multiple sclerosis, enrolled in a pregnancy study.

The V call is TRBV5-6, the J call TRBJ2-7; 7 nucleotides align to TRBD1. The junction had 6 bases not matched to a gene; V was cut back by 4 bases and J by 5 bases. This CDR3 is 13 amino acids long. CDR1 SGHDT and CDR2 YYEEEE come from the germline V gene. For the CDR3, the DNA is TGTGCCAGCAGCATCGACAGGGACAACGAGCAGTACTTC. Encoded protein: CASSIDRDNEQYF.

This chain joins TRBV4-2 and TRBJ2-1; 8 bases line up with TRBD1. V shed 0 bases, J shed 6 bases, and the junction held 4 bases outside the gene matches. Germline-derived CDR1 and CDR2 are LGHNA and YNFKEQ. The CDR3 length is 15 residues. The CDR3 bases are TGTGCCAGCAGCCAAGAGGACAGGGCCCCCAATGAGCAGTTCTTC. Amino acid sequence: CASSQEDRAPNEQFF.

V and J are TRBV5-4 and TRBJ1-2, with TRBD1 matching over 7 bases. The CDR3 has 14 amino acids. After removal of 1 base from V and 3 bases from J, the junction contained 3 bases not matched to a gene. The germline CDR1 and CDR2 sequences are SGHNT and YYREEE (reference sequence). The CDR3 DNA is TGTGCCAGCAGCTTGCGACAGGGAGACTATGGCTACACCTTC. It codes for CASSLRQGDYGYTF. The whole variable domain, filled in from reference TRBV5-4 and TRBJ1-2, reads ETGVTQSPTHLIKTRGQQVTLRCSSQSGHNTVSWYQQALGQGPQFIFQYYREEENGRGNFPPRFSGLQFPNYSSELNVNALELDDSALYLCASSLRQGDYGYTFGSGTRLTVV.

This rearrangement joins TRBV29-1 to TRBJ2-6, with 9 bases fitting TRBD1. Trimming cost V 5 bases and J 3 bases; bases outside gene matches: 5. The CDR3 runs 15 residues. Per the germline V gene, CDR1 is SQVTM and CDR2 is ANQGSEA. DNA for the CDR3: TGCAGCGTTAGTAGGGGACAGGGTGGGGCCAACGTCCTGACTTTC. This gives the protein CSVSRGQGGANVLTF.

The chain employs TRBV2 and TRBJ2-5; 9 bases fit TRBD2. CDR1 is SNHLY, CDR2 FYNNEI, per germline. Losses at the gene ends were 4 bases for V and 4 bases for J; bases not matched to a gene: 4. This CDR3 has 14 amino acids. The chain's CDR3 is CASSAYSGGETQYF. CDR3 DNA: TGTGCCAGCAGTGCCTATAGCGGGGGAGAGACCCAGTACTTC.

V and J are TRBV18 and TRBJ2-3; 8 nucleotides agree with TRBD1. Germline CDR1 reads KGHSH; CDR2 reads LQKENI. The CDR3 has 17 residues. With 0 bases clipped from V and 6 bases from J, the junction kept 11 bases outside the gene matches. This CDR3 is CASSPPRSRGREDTQYF. CDR3 in DNA: TGTGCCAGCTCACCACCGCGTTCCAGGGGGCGCGAGGATACGCAGTATTTT.

V usage is TRBV27 and J usage is TRBJ2-1, with D possibly TRBD1 on 5 matching bases. The CDR3 runs 16 residues. Per the germline V gene, CDR1 is MNHEY and CDR2 is SMNVEV (reference sequence). Trimming left V 5 bases short and J 12 bases short, with 26 bases between. As DNA, the CDR3 is TGTGCCAGCAGTCCATTTTTGCCCACAGGAACCACGGGGCAGTTCTTC. Translating it yields CASSPFLPTGTTGQFF.

The chain combines TRBV7-9 with TRBJ2-5, with TRBD1 identical over 8 bases. CDR1 SEHNR and CDR2 FQNEAQ come from the germline V gene (reference sequence). Trimming took 3 bases from V and 3 from J; bases not matched to a gene: 6. The CDR3 consists of 15 residues. Here the CDR3 reads CASSFPTGEKETQYF. CDR3 DNA sequence: TGTGCCAGCAGCTTTCCGACAGGGGAAAAAGAGACCCAGTACTTC.

The V call is TRBV5-1, the J call TRBJ2-5; TRBD1 might be the D (7 bases). Per the germline V gene, CDR1 is SGHRS and CDR2 is YFSETQ. The CDR3 loop spans 14 amino acids. Trimming pared 2 bases from V and 2 bases from J, leaving 10 bases between. CDR3 sequence: CASSFGGQQETQYF. The CDR3 DNA reads as TGCGCCAGCAGCTTCGGGGGACAGCAAGAGACCCAGTACTTC. Combining the CDR3 with reference TRBV5-1 and TRBJ2-5 gives the whole variable domain KAGVTQTPRYLIKTRGQQVTLSCSPISGHRSVSWYQQTPGQGLQFLFEYFSETQRNKGNFPGRFSGRQFSNSRSEMNVSTLELGDSALYLCASSFGGQQETQYFGPGTRLLVL.

The rearrangement links TRBV5-6 to TRBJ2-4, with D unclear. Germline V gene lookup returns CDR1 SGHDT and CDR2 YYEEEE. The CDR3 is 14 residues long. With 8 bases removed from V and 0 bases from J, the gap between germline ends came to 12 bases. CDR3 nucleotides: TGTGCCAGTCGACATCTGGGAGCCAAAAACATTCAGTACTTC. Translating gives CASRHLGAKNIQYF.

The chain uses TRBV4-2 and TRBJ1-2, with D perhaps matching TRBD1 (6 bases). CDR3 length: 15 residues. Trimming left V 5 bases short and J 2 bases short, with 15 bases between. The germline gives CDR1 LGHNA, CDR2 YNFKEQ. The CDR3 reads CASSTSTGGNYGYTF. CDR3 bases: TGTGCCAGCAGCACTTCGACAGGCGGGAACTATGGCTACACCTTC.

The genes are TRBV6-5 and TRBJ2-1; D is unresolved. The CDR3 has 14 amino acids. CDR1 and CDR2 from the germline V gene are MNHEY and SVGAGI. V was clipped by 0 bases and J by 9 bases, with 12 bases between them. The chain's CDR3 is CASSYSGSRREQFF. The CDR3 bases are TGTGCCAGCAGTTACTCAGGTTCGCGGCGTGAGCAGTTCTTC.

This chain joins TRBV5-1 and TRBJ2-7, with TRBD2 matching 8 bases. Germline assignment: CDR1 SGHRS and CDR2 YFSETQ. Trimming cost V 0 bases and J 2 bases; bases outside gene matches: 7. This CDR3 region has 16 residues. For the CDR3, the DNA is TGCGCCAGCAGCTTGGCACCGGGGGGGGGCCCCTACGAGCAGTACTTC. As protein: CASSLAPGGGPYEQYF.

This clone has only one observation. The V call is TRBV9, the J call TRBJ1-4; no definite D call. Germline lookup yields CDR1 SGDLS and CDR2 YYNGEE. The CDR3 sequence is 15 residues long. V was cut by 3 bases and J by 4 bases, with 13 bases left in between. The CDR3 DNA reads as TGTGCCAGCAGCGAGTCGAGTGTCTTTAATGAAAAACTGTTTTTT. Amino acid sequence: CASSESSVFNEKLFF.

The V call is TRBV2, the J call TRBJ1-2; 10 bases match TRBD1. J lost 9 bases, V lost 5 bases, and 9 bases had no gene match. CDR1 SNHLY and CDR2 FYNNEI come from the germline V gene. CDR3 length equals 14 residues. DNA for the CDR3: TGTGCCAGCAGTATAGGGACAGGGGTGTACAGCTACACCTTC. Translating it yields CASSIGTGVYSYTF.

In its sample, this clone was seen a few times. V and J are TRBV29-1 and TRBJ1-1, with 7 bases matching TRBD1. V lost 6 bases, J lost 0 bases, and 4 bases stayed unmatched. The V gene's germline CDR1 is SQVTM and CDR2 ANQGSEA. There are 13 residues in the CDR3. CDR3 residues: CSVNRGLNTEAFF. The CDR3 region has the DNA TGCAGCGTCAACAGGGGACTGAACACTGAAGCTTTCTTT.

J is TRBJ1-6 and V is TRBV15; D possibly corresponds to TRBD1 (5 bases). V lost 5 bases and J lost 3, with 14 bases in between. Germline V gene sequence: CDR1 LNHNV, CDR2 YYDKDF (reference sequence). The CDR3 spans 16 residues. CDR3 in amino acids: CATSWGGPIYNSPLHF. The CDR3 DNA sequence: TGTGCCACCAGCTGGGGGGGTCCTATCTATAATTCACCCCTCCACTTT. The full variable domain, with the rest looked up from reference TRBV15 and TRBJ1-6, is DAMVIQNPRYQVTQFGKPVTLSCSQTLNHNVMYWYQQKSSQAPKLLFHYYDKDFNNEADTPDNFQSRRPNTSFCFLDIRSPGLGDTAMYLCATSWGGPIYNSPLHFGNGTRLTVT.

This chain connects TRBV28 to TRBJ1-2, with 8 bases matching TRBD1. The V and J ends lost 3 bases and 5 bases, in that order; junction bases with no gene match: 2. This CDR3 is 13 amino acids long. Germline assignment: CDR1 MDHEN and CDR2 SYDVKM. The CDR3 reads CASSFRGRYGYTF. In DNA form, the CDR3 reads TGTGCCAGCAGTTTCAGGGGGCGATATGGCTACACCTTC.

J is TRBJ2-1 and V is TRBV5-4; 9 bases align to TRBD2. The CDR3 spans 16 residues. J lost 6 bases, V lost 4 bases, and 11 bases had no gene match. Germline V gene sequence: CDR1 SGHNT, CDR2 YYREEE (reference sequence). The CDR3 DNA reads as TGTGCCAGCAGCCGGTGGGGCGGGGGGGCGGTCAATGAGCAGTTCTTC. It codes for CASSRWGGGAVNEQFF.

CDR3 sequence (DNA): TGTGCCAGCAGCGTCGGGGGGCCTCTTAATGAGCAGTTCTTC. Amino acids: CASSVGGPLNEQFF. The gene calls are TRBV11-2 and TRBJ2-1; D perhaps matches TRBD2 (7 bases). Germline CDR1 reads SGHAT; CDR2 reads FQNNGV. The CDR3 is 14 amino acids. V was shortened by 5 bases and J by 7 bases, with 15 bases between the two germline ends.